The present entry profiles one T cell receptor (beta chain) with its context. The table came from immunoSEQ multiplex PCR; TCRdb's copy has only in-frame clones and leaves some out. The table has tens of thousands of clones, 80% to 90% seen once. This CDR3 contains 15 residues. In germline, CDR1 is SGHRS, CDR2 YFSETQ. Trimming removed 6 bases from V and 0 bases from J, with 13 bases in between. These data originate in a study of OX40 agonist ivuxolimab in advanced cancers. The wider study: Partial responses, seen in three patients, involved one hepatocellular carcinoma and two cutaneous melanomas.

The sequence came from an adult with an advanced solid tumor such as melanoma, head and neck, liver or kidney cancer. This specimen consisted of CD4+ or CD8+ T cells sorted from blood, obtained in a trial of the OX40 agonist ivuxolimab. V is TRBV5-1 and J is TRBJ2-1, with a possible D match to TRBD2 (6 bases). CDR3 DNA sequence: TGCGCCAGCACCGTTATGGGGGGCTCCTACAATGAGCAGTTCTTC. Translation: CASTVMGGSYNEQFF.